Below are 16 T cell receptor beta chains sequenced from a single sample in a study of beta chain features in type 1 diabetes. Of the isolated RNA, all was reverse transcribed, and so the sequenced material was expressed TCRB transcripts. Using immunoSEQ multiplex PCR, the repertoire was profiled, and TCRdb retains in-frame clones only, with some absent. The data hold 310,000 or so clones, with around 8% observed a single time. The specimen was central memory CD4+ T cells from blood. The receptors stem from a woman aged 18-35 years in good health.

On this clone: Different DNA sequences within this sample yield the same CDR3. The rearrangement joins TRBV28 to TRBJ2-4; D ambiguous. The V gene's germline CDR1 is MDHEN and CDR2 SYDVKM. The CDR3 is made up of 11 amino acids. The V and J ends lost 6 bases and 5 bases respectively, with 5 bases between them. The CDR3 DNA follows: TGTGCCAGCAGCCGCGAAAACATTCAGTACTTC. This codes for CASSRENIQYF.

The table lists this clone with a few counts. In DNA, the CDR3 is TGTGCCATCAGTGCCGACAGAGCTAGCAATCAGCCCCAGCATTTT. This codes for CAISADRASNQPQHF. This chain uses TRBV10-3 with TRBJ1-5, with D tentatively TRBD1 (5 bases). Germline loops: CDR1 ENHRY, CDR2 SYGVKD. The CDR3 spans 15 residues. The V and J ends lost 4 bases and 0 bases respectively, with 10 bases between them.

The gene calls are TRBV15 and TRBJ1-2, with 9 bases that match TRBD1. This CDR3 comprises 14 residues. Germline CDR1 and CDR2: LNHNV and YYDKDF (reference sequence). After removal of 1 base from V and 8 bases from J, the junction contained 5 bases not matched to a gene. The CDR3 DNA follows: TGTGCCACCAGCAGAGGACAGGGGGTGGAAGGCTACACCTTC. Its translation is CATSRGQGVEGYTF.

This chain uses TRBV6-5 with TRBJ2-7, with TRBD2 matching 9 bases. The CDR3 runs 12 residues. Germline lookup yields CDR1 MNHEY and CDR2 SVGAGI. Unmatched junction bases numbered 4, after V lost 10 bases and J lost 3 bases. CDR3 residues: CATGAGGYEQYF. The CDR3 DNA follows: TGTGCCACCGGAGCGGGGGGCTACGAGCAGTACTTC.

The V gene is TRBV29-1, the J gene TRBJ2-7, with 8 bases matching TRBD1. The germline V gene encodes CDR1 SQVTM and CDR2 ANQGSEA. V lost 4 bases, J lost 2 bases, and 7 bases stayed unmatched. This CDR3 has 14 amino acids. The CDR3 DNA sequence: TGCAGCGTTGCAGGGGGCGACTCAACCTACGAGCAGTACTTC. Translated: CSVAGGDSTYEQYF.

This clone was recorded a few times. The chain has TRBV5-4 and TRBJ2-1; tentative D call: TRBD1 (6 bases). Germline-derived CDR1 and CDR2 are SGHNT and YYREEE (reference sequence). CDR3 size: 14 residues. Trimming took 0 bases from V and 9 from J, leaving 13 bases between them. The CDR3 region has the DNA TGTGCCAGCAGCTTGGTGGGGGCTGATCGTGAGCAGTTCTTC. It translates to CASSLVGADREQFF.

The gene calls are TRBV29-1 and TRBJ2-7; D perhaps matches TRBD2 (6 bases). Germline assignment: CDR1 SQVTM and CDR2 ANQGSEA. The CDR3 consists of 14 residues. The V end lost 7 bases, the J end lost 5 bases, and 21 bases lay between the germline ends. CDR3 coding DNA: TGCAGCGCCATGGGGGGAGCCAGGTCCCACGAGCAGTACTTC. Residues: CSAMGGARSHEQYF.

This clone was counted only a few times. The gene calls are TRBV2 and TRBJ2-7; no definite D call. The V end lost 0 bases, the J end lost 3 bases, and 12 bases lay between the germline ends. Per germline, CDR1 SNHLY and CDR2 FYNNEI. This CDR3 spans 15 amino acids. The CDR3 here is CASSEARRLNYEQYF. The CDR3 nucleotides read TGTGCCAGCAGTGAAGCGCGGAGACTCAACTACGAGCAGTACTTC.

V gene TRBV5-4 combines with J gene TRBJ2-1, with D possibly matching TRBD2 (5 bases). In germline, CDR1 is SGHNT, CDR2 YYREEE (reference sequence). V was clipped by 2 bases and J by 9 bases, with 6 bases between them. The CDR3 covers 11 residues. The CDR3 DNA is TGTGCCAGCAGCTTCGGACTTGAGCAGTTCTTC. Its translation: CASSFGLEQFF.

This clone has a count of ten or more. This chain connects TRBV6-1 to TRBJ2-3; 9 bases line up with TRBD1. V lost 2 bases to trimming and J lost 12 bases; unmatched junction nucleotides: 6. CDR3 length equals 13 residues. CDR1 and CDR2 from the germline V gene are MNHNS and SASEGT. The CDR3 reads CASSEYEGQGQYF. The CDR3 DNA sequence: TGTGCCAGCAGTGAATATGAGGGACAGGGTCAGTATTTT.

V gene TRBV7-8 combines with J gene TRBJ2-7; D gene uncertain. Trimming shortened V by 2 bases and J by 0 bases, and 8 bases separated the two germline ends. The CDR3 is 14 amino acids. The germline V gene has CDR1 SGHVS and CDR2 FQNEAQ. The CDR3 DNA reads as TGTGCCAGCAGCTTAAACACGATCTCCTACGAGCAGTACTTC. Protein sequence: CASSLNTISYEQYF.

The J gene is TRBJ2-1, the V gene TRBV5-1; TRBD1 aligns across 8 bases. Germline lookup yields CDR1 SGHRS and CDR2 YFSETQ. The J segment lost 8 bases and the V segment lost 4 bases, leaving 8 bases of the junction unmatched. CDR3 length: 14 amino acids. In DNA, the CDR3 is TGCGCCAGCAGCGAGGTGACAGGGGTGGATGAGCAGTTCTTC. Translating it yields CASSEVTGVDEQFF.

This clone was counted only a few times. The chain combines TRBV29-1 with TRBJ2-1, with TRBD1 matching 7 bases. The CDR3 has 12 amino acids. The germline V gene has CDR1 SQVTM and CDR2 ANQGSEA. Trimming removed 8 bases from V and 1 base from J; junction bases left unmatched: 2. The CDR3 here is CSFRGSYNEQFF. CDR3 coding DNA: TGCAGCTTCAGGGGGTCCTACAATGAGCAGTTCTTC.

V usage is TRBV14 and J usage is TRBJ2-5; 9 nucleotides match TRBD2. Germline CDR1 reads SGHDN; CDR2 reads FVKESK. The CDR3 contains 14 residues. V was pared by 1 base and J by 5 bases, with 2 bases of the junction left unmatched. The CDR3 here is CASSQGLAVETQYF. The CDR3 coding sequence is TGTGCCAGCAGCCAAGGACTAGCGGTCGAGACCCAGTACTTC. The full variable domain, completed using reference TRBV14 and TRBJ2-5, is EAGVTQFPSHSVIEKGQTVTLRCDPISGHDNLYWYRRVMGKEIKFLLHFVKESKQDESGMPNNRFLAERTGGTYSTLKVQPAELEDSGVYFCASSQGLAVETQYFGPGTRLLVL.

This clone was seen only a few times. The chain recombines TRBV4-2 with TRBJ2-1; D is perhaps TRBD1 (5 bases). The CDR3 loop spans 16 amino acids. Germline CDR1 LGHNA, CDR2 YNFKEQ. The V and J ends lost 3 bases and 6 bases respectively, with 18 bases between them. The CDR3 region has the DNA TGTGCCAGCAGCCAGGACCGAGGTCAAGGGGTCAATGAGCAGTTCTTC. Protein product: CASSQDRGQGVNEQFF.

This clone was recorded many times. The chain couples TRBV19 to TRBJ2-6; D ambiguous. Per the germline V gene, CDR1 is LNHDA and CDR2 is SQIVND (reference sequence). The CDR3 extends over 16 amino acids. The V gene lost 5 bases and the J gene lost 1 base, with 12 bases spanning the gap. CDR3 nucleotide sequence: TGTGCCAGTAGTGAGATAATTACATCTGGGGCCAACGTCCTGACTTTC. This codes for CASSEIITSGANVLTF.